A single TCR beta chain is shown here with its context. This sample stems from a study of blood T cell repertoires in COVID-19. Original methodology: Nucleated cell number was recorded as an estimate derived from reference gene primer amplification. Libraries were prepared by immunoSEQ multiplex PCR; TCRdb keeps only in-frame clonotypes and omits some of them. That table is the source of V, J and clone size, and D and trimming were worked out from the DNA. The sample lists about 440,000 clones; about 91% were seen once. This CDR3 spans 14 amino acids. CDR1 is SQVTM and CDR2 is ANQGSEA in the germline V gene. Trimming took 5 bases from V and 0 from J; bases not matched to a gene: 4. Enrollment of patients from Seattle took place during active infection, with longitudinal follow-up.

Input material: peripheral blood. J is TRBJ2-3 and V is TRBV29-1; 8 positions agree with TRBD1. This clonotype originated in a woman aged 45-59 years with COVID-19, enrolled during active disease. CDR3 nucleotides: TGCAGCGTTACAGGGGGTGCGAGCACAGATACGCAGTATTTT. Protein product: CSVTGGASTDTQYF.